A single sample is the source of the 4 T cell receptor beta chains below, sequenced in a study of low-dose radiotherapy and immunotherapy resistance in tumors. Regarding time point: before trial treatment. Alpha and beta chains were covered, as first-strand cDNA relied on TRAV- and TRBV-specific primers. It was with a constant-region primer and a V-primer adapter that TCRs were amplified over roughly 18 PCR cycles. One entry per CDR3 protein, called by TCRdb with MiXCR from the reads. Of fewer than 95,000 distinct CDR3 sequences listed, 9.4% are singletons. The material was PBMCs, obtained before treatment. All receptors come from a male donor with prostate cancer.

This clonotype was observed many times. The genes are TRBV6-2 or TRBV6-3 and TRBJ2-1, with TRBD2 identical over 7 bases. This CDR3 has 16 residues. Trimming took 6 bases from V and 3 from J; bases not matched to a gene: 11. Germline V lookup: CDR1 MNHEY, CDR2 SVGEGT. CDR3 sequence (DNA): TGTGCCAGCAGCCCCACCGGACTAGTCATCTACAATGAGCAGTTCTTC. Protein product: CASSPTGLVIYNEQFF.

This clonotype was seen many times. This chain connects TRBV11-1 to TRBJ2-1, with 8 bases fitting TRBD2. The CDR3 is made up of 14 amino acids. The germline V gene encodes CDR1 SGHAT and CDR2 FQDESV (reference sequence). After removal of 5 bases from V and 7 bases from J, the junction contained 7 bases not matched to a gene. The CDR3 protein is CASSRGVAGNEQFF. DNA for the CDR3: TGTGCCAGCAGCCGGGGAGTAGCGGGAAATGAGCAGTTCTTC.

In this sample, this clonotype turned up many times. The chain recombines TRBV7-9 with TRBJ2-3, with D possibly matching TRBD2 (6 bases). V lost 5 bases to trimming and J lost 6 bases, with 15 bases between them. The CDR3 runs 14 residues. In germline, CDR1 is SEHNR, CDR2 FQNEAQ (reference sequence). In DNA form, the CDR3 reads TGTGCCAGCAGCCGCGGCGGGGCTCGGGATACGCAGTATTTT. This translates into CASSRGGARDTQYF.

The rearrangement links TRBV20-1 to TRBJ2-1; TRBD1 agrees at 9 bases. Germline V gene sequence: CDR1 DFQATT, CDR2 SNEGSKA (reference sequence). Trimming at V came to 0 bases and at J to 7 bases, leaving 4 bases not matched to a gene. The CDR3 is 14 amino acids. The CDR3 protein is CSAREQGARNEQFF. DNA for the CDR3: TGCAGTGCTAGAGAACAGGGGGCGCGGAATGAGCAGTTCTTC.